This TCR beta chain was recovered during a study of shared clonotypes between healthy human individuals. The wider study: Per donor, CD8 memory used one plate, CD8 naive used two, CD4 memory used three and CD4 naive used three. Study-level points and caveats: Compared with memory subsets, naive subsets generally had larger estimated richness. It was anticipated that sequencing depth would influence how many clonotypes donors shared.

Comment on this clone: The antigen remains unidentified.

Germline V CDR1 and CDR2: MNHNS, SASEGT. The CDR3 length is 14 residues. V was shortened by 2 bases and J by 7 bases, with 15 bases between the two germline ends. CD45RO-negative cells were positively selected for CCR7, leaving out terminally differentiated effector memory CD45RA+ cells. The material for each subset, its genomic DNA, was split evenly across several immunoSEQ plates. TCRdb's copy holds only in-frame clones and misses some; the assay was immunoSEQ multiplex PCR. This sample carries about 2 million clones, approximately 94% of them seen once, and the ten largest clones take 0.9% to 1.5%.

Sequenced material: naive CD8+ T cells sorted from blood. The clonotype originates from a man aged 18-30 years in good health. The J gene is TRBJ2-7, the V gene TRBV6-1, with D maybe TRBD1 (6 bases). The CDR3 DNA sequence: TGTGCCAGCAGTGAAAGGGGGAACGACCCTGAGCAGTACTTC. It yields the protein CASSERGNDPEQYF.